This TCR beta chain was found in a study of shared clonotypes between healthy human individuals (dated by TCRdb to the early 2020s). Background on the whole study: A couple of women and a few men aged 18 to 49 years were included in the cohort. The study deeply sequenced blood TCR repertoires of about 5 healthy adults to estimate repertoire size and the extent of clonotype sharing between individuals. Different laboratories and diverse techniques were used to prepare libraries and sequence TCR repertoires, to increase sequencing depth and limit assay-specific biases. Per donor, leukapheresis produced somewhere between about 0.94 and 9 billion PBMCs. For each donor, three plates each were used for CD4 naive and CD4 memory, two plates were used for CD8 naive, and one plate was used for CD8 memory. Summary of the overall study and its limitations: Compared with non-shared clonotypes, the clonotypes found in all four sorted-subset donors had higher generation probabilities. When a few donors were compared, the shared fraction of clonotypes was around 5% for naive CD4, about 4% for naive CD8, 2% to 2.5% for memory CD4, and 0.4% for memory CD8. Based on pairwise subsampling, the degree of clonotype sharing among donors was expected to be affected by sequencing depth. Larger estimated clonotype richness was generally found for naive subsets than for memory subsets. Incomplete sequencing was indicated by rarefaction of sorted-subset datasets, despite the large sequencing depth. Sampling was restricted to blood, and TCR repertoires in tissue are likely to differ from TCR repertoires in blood. The small number of donors limited the genetic and exposure-history diversity represented.

TCR CDR3 regions were amplified from genomic DNA by multiplex PCR using the deep immunoSEQ assay. For each cell subset, the extracted genomic DNA was distributed evenly across all wells of several immunoSEQ 96-well plates, and each plate served as one replicate. For sorted subsets, about 200 ng genomic DNA, equal to 25,000 to 35,000 T cell genomes, was loaded into each replicate PCR. Purified libraries were measured with a Qubit 3.0 fluorometer, size-checked on a Bioanalyzer 2100, and measured again with the KAPA Library Quantification kit. Every immunoSEQ 96-well plate was sequenced on a separate single-read 150-cycle Illumina NextSeq 550 flow cell. The source study handled its data this way. Because the immunoSEQ output included only junctional sequences and no quality scores, the filtering could not be the same as the filtering used for full-length reads. To assign V/J genes and CDR3, sequences were annotated against IMGT germline references using PyIR, a Python wrapper for IgBLAST v1.9. Reads were filtered out if the reads had weak V/J assignments (E-value above 1e-6), no CDR3, stop codons, out-of-frame junctions, or ambiguous translated residues. V3J clonotypes were defined by identical inferred V gene, J gene, and CDR3 amino acid sequence. The percentage overlap between two repertoires was calculated by dividing the number of shared unique clonotypes by the size of the smaller repertoire. Richness of each repertoire was evaluated using RTK rarefaction, the Chao1 estimator, and Recon v2.1 estimates of unobserved clonotypes. OLGA was used to compute generation probabilities for all TCRbeta clonotypes that the gDNA method yielded from several donors. The table comes from immuneACCESS by way of TCRdb, which keeps in-frame sequences with V and J called. Part of the clones is missing from these tables; in studies checked, under half for an unresolved V gene and the rest for unknown reasons. That table gives V, J and clone size, and the DNA gave D and trimming. Within this sample are a few million clones, with approximately 96% of them counted one time only. The ten largest clones take up roughly 0.13% of the sample.

V sheds 1 base and J sheds 5 bases, leaving 13 bases between their ends. Via the germline V gene, CDR1 is SGHRS and CDR2 YFSETQ. The CDR3 goes from the cysteine to the phenylalanine over 15 residues. The kept DNA is CDR3 alone, 45 bases in frame from the first base. In the case of this clone: The specificity of this receptor is unknown. The sample holds no much larger clone one base away, and base qualities are not on file.

The donors were healthy, HIV-negative adults with no recently reported acute infections or vaccinations. Only Caucasian adults living in Nashville, Tennessee, USA were represented among the donors. CD4+ T cells were enriched by magnetic negative selection; naive cells were then positively selected on CD45RA, and the negative fraction formed the memory subset. Blood was collected by leukapheresis, and PBMCs were isolated by Ficoll-Histopaque density gradient centrifugation and then cryopreserved in liquid nitrogen vapor phase. Analytical flow cytometry was used to check the purity and quantity of each magnetically sorted T cell population. Genomic DNA was isolated from each sorted fraction and quantified by UV absorbance on a Nanodrop 2000c.

The receptor's source is a man aged 18-30 years in good health. The sequencing sample was made of naive CD4+ T cells sorted from blood. This specimen's cell subset or site label, per the study, means: CD45RA+ positively selected. The chain couples TRBV5-1 to TRBJ2-1, with TRBD1 perhaps the D gene, on 5 matching bases. This receptor carries the CDR3 CASSLIPGQDNEQFF. The DNA sequence is given as TGCGCCAGCAGCTTGATCCCAGGGCAGGACAATGAGCAGTTCTTC. With all but the CDR3 taken from the reference TRBV5-1 and TRBJ2-1 genes, the full variable domain is: KAGVTQTPRYLIKTRGQQVTLSCSPISGHRSVSWYQQTPGQGLQFLFEYFSETQRNKGNFPGRFSGRQFSNSRSEMNVSTLELGDSALYLCASSLIPGQDNEQFFGPGTRLTVL.